This paragraph covers one T cell receptor (beta chain) sequence. The antigen is not known. This specimen comes from a study of CD8 T cells in Susac syndrome. General observations from the study: Individuals included in the TCR sequencing and HLA analysis were acknowledged by the study to be relatively few in number.

Germline values: CDR1 SGHRS, CDR2 YFSETQ. V lost 5 bases and J lost 1, with 21 bases in between. This CDR3 has 17 amino acids. Roughly 0.45 to 1 ug RNA was reverse transcribed with random hexamers. The method of amplification for TCR beta CDR3 was immunoSEQ multiplex PCR, covering 54 Vbeta and 13 Jbeta. TCRdb called the immunoSEQ multiplex PCR reads again in MiXCR, with one record for every CDR3 protein. The sample has fewer than 65,000 distinct CDR3 sequences, around 90% seen once. The specimen was CD8+ T cells from PBMCs. This sequence joins TRBV5-1 and TRBJ1-2, with D possibly TRBD1 on 6 matching bases. This TCR was recovered from a human donor in good health. CDR3 in DNA: TGCGCCAGCAGTTCCAACCCCGGGACAAATTTTAACTATGGCTACACCTTC. As protein: CASSSNPGTNFNYGYTF. Full variable domain (remainder filled in from reference TRBV5-1 and TRBJ1-2): KAGVTQTPRYLIKTRGQQVTLSCSPISGHRSVSWYQQTPGQGLQFLFEYFSETQRNKGNFPGRFSGRQFSNSRSEMNVSTLELGDSALYLCASSSNPGTNFNYGYTFGSGTRLTVV.